Below, 4 T cell receptor beta chains from the same sample are listed, as sequenced in a study of T cells in Graves' hyperthyroidism and ophthalmopathy. Amplification of TCR beta CDR3 regions was performed using RNA transcripts as template. With the HTBI primer set, the TCR CDR3 went through a first round of RT-PCR. TCRdb used MiXCR to reprocess the multiplex PCR reads, holding one entry per CDR3 protein. The sample comprises roughly 630,000 distinct CDR3 sequences, more than 15% of which are singletons, and approximately 7.4% rests with the top ten. The specimen was blood. The receptor source for this set is a woman aged 30 to 39 with Graves' hyperthyroidism.

Many counts were recorded for this clonotype. The chain is built from TRBV30 and TRBJ1-2; tentative D call: TRBD1 (5 bases). Germline CDR1 reads GTSNPN; CDR2 reads SVGIG (reference sequence). V lost 4 bases, J lost 6 bases, and 15 bases lay in between. The CDR3 is made up of 13 amino acids. This chain's CDR3 is CAWTTREGNGYTF. The CDR3 DNA sequence: TGTGCCTGGACTACCAGGGAGGGGAATGGCTACACCTTC.

This clonotype has a count of ten or more. The rearrangement joins TRBV12-5 to TRBJ2-2; TRBD2 is a possible D gene (6 bases). V was pared by 1 base and J by 8 bases, with 14 bases between. The CDR3 has 15 residues. From germline, CDR1 is LGHNT and CDR2 FRNRAP. The CDR3 is CASGLAGTPRGELFF. Here the CDR3 DNA reads TGTGCTAGTGGTTTGGCCGGGACTCCGAGAGGGGAGCTGTTTTTT.

This clonotype has only a few counts. The junction shows a germline mismatch at one end, possibly a read error. The DNA of the CDR3 is TGTGCCCGGAGTCTAACACGGCTGCATCTGGGGGAGCTGTTTTTT. Protein product: CARSLTRLHLGELFF. The rearrangement links TRBV30 to TRBJ2-2; D uncertain. The CDR3 extends over 15 amino acids. Germline V gene data show CDR1 as GTSNPN and CDR2 as SVGIG (reference sequence). The full variable domain, with the rest looked up from reference TRBV30 and TRBJ2-2, is SQTIHQWPATLVQPVGSPLSLECTVEGTSNPNLYWYRQAAGRGLQLLFYSVGIGQISSEVPQNLSASRPQDRQFILSSKKLLLSDSGFYLCARSLTRLHLGELFFGEGSRLTVL.

This clonotype was picked up many times. The chain employs TRBV20-1 and TRBJ2-4; 10 bases match TRBD1. Germline-derived CDR1 and CDR2 are DFQATT and SNEGSKA (reference sequence). The CDR3 is 15 residues long. V was clipped by 1 base and J by 11 bases; unmatched bases: 11. CDR3: CSARGDRGRERFQYF. For the CDR3, the DNA is TGCAGTGCTAGAGGAGACAGGGGGCGAGAAAGATTTCAGTACTTC.